Here is one TCR beta chain with its context. Antigen specificity is unknown. This sample was included in a study of identical twins. In germline, CDR1 is DFQATT, CDR2 SNEGSKA (reference sequence). V was trimmed by 6 bases and J by 0 bases, leaving 6 bases between them. The CDR3 contains 11 residues. Each CDR3 protein gets one entry after TCRdb re-called the 5' RACE reads with MiXCR. The sample consists of roughly 1.6 million distinct CDR3 sequences, about 31% of them appearing once. Study-wide results and limits: Invariant MAIT and iNKT cells could partly confound zero-insertion analyses. There was an excess of low generation probability in the out-of-frame alpha sequences that twins shared. Within cord blood, abundant beta clonotypes carried fewer insertions, but memory repertoires showed no such trend.

The sequence came from a newborn girl in good health. The sequenced sample was cord blood. This rearrangement joins TRBV20-1 to TRBJ2-7, with no clear D. The chain's CDR3 is CSAQYSYEQYF. The CDR3 DNA sequence: TGCAGTGCCCAATACTCCTACGAGCAGTACTTC.